This T cell receptor beta chain emerged from a study of control samples from healthy donors and cancer patients. Trimming pared 8 bases from V and 7 bases from J, leaving 11 bases between. CDR3 length equals 11 residues. Germline lookup yields CDR1 MNHEY and CDR2 SVGAGI. Generated by immunoSEQ multiplex PCR, the TCRdb table keeps only in-frame clones and is missing some. The sample lists roughly 80,000 clones, about 88% occurring once. The sample was blood. The genes are TRBV6-5 and TRBJ1-1; D not certain. The TCR was taken from a woman aged 45-60 years in good health. CDR3 sequence: CASDSPSEAFF. CDR3 bases: TGTGCCAGCGACTCCCCCAGTGAAGCTTTCTTT.